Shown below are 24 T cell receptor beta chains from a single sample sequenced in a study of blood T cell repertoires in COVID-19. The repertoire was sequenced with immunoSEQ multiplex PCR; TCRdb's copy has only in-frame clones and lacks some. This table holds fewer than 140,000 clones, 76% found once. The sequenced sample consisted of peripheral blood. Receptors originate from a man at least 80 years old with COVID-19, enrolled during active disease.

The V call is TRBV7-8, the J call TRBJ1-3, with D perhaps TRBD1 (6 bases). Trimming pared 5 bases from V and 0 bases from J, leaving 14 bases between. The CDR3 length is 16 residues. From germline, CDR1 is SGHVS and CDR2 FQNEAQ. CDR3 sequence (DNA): TGTGCCAGCAGCAGGGGGACACCCCACTCTGGAAACACCATATATTTT. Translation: CASSRGTPHSGNTIYF.

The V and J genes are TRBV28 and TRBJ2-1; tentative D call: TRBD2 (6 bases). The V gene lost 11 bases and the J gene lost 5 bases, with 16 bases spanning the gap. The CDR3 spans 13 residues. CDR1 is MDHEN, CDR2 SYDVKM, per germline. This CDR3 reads CAGGDSINNEQFF. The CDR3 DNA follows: TGTGCCGGAGGGGACTCGATAAACAATGAGCAGTTCTTC. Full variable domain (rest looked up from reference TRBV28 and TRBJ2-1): DVKVTQSSRYLVKRTGEKVFLECVQDMDHENMFWYRQDPGLGLRLIYFSYDVKMKEKGDIPEGYSVSREKKERFSLILESASTNQTSMYLCAGGDSINNEQFFGPGTRLTVL.

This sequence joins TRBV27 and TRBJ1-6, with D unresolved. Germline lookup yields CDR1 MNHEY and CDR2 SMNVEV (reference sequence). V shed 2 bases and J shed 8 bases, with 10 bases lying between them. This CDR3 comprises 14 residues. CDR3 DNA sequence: TGTGCCAGCAGTTTACGGGAATCCTATTCACCCCTCCACTTT. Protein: CASSLRESYSPLHF.

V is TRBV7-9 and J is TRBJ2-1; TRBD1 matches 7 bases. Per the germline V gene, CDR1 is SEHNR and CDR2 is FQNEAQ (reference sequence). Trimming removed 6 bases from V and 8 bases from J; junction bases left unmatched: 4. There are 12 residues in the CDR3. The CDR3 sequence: CASRATGDEQFF. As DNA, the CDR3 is TGTGCCAGCAGGGCTACAGGGGATGAGCAGTTCTTC.

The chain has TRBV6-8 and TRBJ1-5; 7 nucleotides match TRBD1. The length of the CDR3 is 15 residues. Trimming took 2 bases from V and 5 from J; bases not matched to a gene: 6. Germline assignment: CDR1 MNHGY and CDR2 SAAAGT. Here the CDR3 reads CASSYRDRVYQPQHF. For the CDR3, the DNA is TGTGCCAGCAGTTACCGAGACAGGGTTTATCAGCCCCAGCATTTT.

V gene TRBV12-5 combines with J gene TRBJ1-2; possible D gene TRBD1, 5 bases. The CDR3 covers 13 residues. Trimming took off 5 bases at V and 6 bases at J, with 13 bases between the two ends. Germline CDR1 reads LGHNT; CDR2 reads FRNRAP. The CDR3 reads CASGTDKLDGYTF. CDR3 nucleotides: TGTGCTAGTGGTACGGACAAGCTGGATGGCTACACCTTC.

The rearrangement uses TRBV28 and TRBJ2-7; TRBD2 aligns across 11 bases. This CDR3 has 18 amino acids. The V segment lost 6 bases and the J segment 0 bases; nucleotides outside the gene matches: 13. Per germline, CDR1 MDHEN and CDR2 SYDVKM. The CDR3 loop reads CASRPLAGASIGSYEQYF. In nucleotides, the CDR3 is TGTGCCAGCAGGCCACTAGCGGGAGCGTCAATCGGCTCCTACGAGCAGTACTTC.

CDR3: CASSLGRAGETQYF. CDR3 coding DNA: TGTGCCAGCAGCTTAGGGAGGGCCGGGGAGACCCAGTACTTC. This chain uses TRBV7-8 with TRBJ2-5; D possibly corresponds to TRBD2 (6 bases). This CDR3 contains 14 residues. The V gene lost 1 base and the J gene lost 5 bases, with 11 bases spanning the gap. From germline, CDR1 is SGHVS and CDR2 FQNEAQ.

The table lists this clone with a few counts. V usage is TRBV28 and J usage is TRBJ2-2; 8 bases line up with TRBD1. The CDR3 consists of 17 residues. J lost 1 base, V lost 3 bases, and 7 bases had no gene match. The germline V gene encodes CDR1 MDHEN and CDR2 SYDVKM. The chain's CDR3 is CASSLPPGQVNTGELFF. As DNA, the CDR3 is TGTGCCAGCAGTTTGCCCCCGGGACAGGTGAACACCGGGGAGCTGTTTTTT.

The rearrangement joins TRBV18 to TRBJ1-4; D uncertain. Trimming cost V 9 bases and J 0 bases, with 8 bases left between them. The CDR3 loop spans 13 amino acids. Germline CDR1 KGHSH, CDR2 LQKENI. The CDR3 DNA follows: TGTGCCAGTGAGGAAGCAACTAATGAAAAACTGTTTTTT. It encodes CASEEATNEKLFF.

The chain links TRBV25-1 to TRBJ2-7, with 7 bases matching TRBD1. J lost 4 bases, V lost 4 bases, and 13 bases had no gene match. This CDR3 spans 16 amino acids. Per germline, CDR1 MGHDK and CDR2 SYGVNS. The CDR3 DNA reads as TGTGCCAGCAGTGGAATGGGGCAGGGGGTAGCGTACGAGCAGTACTTC. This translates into CASSGMGQGVAYEQYF.

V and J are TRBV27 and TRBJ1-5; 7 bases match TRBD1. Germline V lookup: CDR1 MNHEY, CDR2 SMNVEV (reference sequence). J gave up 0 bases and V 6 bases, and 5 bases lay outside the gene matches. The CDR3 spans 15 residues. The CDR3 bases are TGTGCCAGCAGATCGACAGGGTATAGCAATCAGCCCCAGCATTTT. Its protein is CASRSTGYSNQPQHF.

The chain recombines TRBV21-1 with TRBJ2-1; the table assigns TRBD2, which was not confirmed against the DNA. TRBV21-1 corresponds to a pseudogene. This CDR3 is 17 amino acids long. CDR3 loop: CASSKGKGLAGVNEQFF. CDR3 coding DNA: TGTGCCAGCAGCAAGGGTAAGGGACTAGCGGGAGTCAATGAGCAGTTCTTC.

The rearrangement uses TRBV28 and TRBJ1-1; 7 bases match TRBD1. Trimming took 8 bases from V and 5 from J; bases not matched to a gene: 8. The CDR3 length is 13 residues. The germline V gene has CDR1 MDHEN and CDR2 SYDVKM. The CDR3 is CASATGVWTEAFF. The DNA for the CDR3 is TGTGCCAGCGCAACAGGGGTTTGGACTGAAGCTTTCTTT.

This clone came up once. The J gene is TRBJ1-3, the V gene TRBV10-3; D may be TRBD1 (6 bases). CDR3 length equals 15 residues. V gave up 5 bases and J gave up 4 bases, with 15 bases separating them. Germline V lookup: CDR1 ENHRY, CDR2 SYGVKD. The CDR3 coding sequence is TGTGCCATCAGTCCAGGGGCGCAGTCGGGAAACACCATATATTTT. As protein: CAISPGAQSGNTIYF.

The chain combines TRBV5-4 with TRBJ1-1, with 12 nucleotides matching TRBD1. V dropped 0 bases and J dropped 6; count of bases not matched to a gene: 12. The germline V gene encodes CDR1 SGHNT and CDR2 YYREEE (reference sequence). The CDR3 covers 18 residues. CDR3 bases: TGTGCCAGCAGCTTGGGCATTGGCGCGGGACAGGGGGCTTCTGAAGCTTTCTTT. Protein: CASSLGIGAGQGASEAFF.

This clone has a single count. CDR3 loop: CASSLAATPAGEQYF. The CDR3 DNA reads as TGCGCCAGCAGCTTGGCTGCGACCCCCGCGGGCGAGCAGTACTTC. The chain is built from TRBV5-1 and TRBJ2-7, with D maybe TRBD2 (5 bases). Germline values: CDR1 SGHRS, CDR2 YFSETQ. The length of the CDR3 is 15 residues. The V gene lost 0 bases and the J gene lost 6 bases, with 16 bases spanning the gap.

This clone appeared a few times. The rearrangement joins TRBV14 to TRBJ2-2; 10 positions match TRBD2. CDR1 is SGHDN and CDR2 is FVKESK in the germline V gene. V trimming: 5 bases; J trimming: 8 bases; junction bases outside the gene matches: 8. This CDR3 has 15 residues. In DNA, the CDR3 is TGTGCCAGCAGCTTCCTAGCGGGAGCATCGGGGGAGCTGTTTTTT. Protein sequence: CASSFLAGASGELFF.

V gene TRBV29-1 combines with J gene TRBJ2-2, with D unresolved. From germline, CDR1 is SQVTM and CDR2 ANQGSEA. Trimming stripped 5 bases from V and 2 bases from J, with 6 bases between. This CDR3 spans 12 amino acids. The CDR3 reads CSVFVNTGELFF. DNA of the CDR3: TGCAGCGTTTTCGTTAACACCGGGGAGCTGTTTTTT.

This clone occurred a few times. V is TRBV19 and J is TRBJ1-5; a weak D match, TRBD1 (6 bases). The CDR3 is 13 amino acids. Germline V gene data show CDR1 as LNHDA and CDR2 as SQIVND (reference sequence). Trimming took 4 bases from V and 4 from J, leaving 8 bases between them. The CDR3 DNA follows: TGTGCCAGTAGTACCGACAGGAATCAGCCCCAGCATTTT. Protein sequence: CASSTDRNQPQHF.

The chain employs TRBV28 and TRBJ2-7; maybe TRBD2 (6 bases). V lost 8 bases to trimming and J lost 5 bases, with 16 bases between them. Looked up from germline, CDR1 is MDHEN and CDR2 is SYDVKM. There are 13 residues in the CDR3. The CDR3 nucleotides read TGTGCCAGCGGCTCCGGGAGCCCCCACGAGCAGTACTTC. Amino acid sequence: CASGSGSPHEQYF. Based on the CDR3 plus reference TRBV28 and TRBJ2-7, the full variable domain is DVKVTQSSRYLVKRTGEKVFLECVQDMDHENMFWYRQDPGLGLRLIYFSYDVKMKEKGDIPEGYSVSREKKERFSLILESASTNQTSMYLCASGSGSPHEQYFGPGTRLTVT.

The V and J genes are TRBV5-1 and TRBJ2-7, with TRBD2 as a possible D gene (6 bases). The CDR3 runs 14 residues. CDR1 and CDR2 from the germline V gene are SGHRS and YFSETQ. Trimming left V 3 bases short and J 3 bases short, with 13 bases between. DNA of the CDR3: TGCGCCAGCAGCTCGGGGACTTCCAACTACGAGCAGTACTTC. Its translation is CASSSGTSNYEQYF. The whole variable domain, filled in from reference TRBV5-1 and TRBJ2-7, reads KAGVTQTPRYLIKTRGQQVTLSCSPISGHRSVSWYQQTPGQGLQFLFEYFSETQRNKGNFPGRFSGRQFSNSRSEMNVSTLELGDSALYLCASSSGTSNYEQYFGPGTRLTVT.

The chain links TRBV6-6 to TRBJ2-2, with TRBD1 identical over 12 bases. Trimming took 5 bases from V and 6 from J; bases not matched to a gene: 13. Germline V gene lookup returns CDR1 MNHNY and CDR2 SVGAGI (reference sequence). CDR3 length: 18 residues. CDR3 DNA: TGTGCCAGCAGTCCCCCGGACATCGGGACAGGGGGCCCCGGGGAGCTGTTTTTT. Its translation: CASSPPDIGTGGPGELFF.

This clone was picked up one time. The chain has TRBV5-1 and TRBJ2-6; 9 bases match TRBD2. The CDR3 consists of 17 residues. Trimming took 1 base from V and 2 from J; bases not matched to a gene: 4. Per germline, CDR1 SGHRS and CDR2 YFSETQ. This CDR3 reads CASSLLERGAGANVLTF. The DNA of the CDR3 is TGCGCCAGCAGCTTGCTGGAGCGGGGGGCTGGGGCCAACGTCCTGACTTTC.